A selection of T cell receptor beta chains follows, all from one sample in a study of T cell clonotyping in hematopoietic cell transplantation. Measured with immunoSEQ multiplex PCR; TCRdb has only the in-frame clones, and not every one. Of about 9,000 clones in the sample, more than 85% are singletons; the top ten hold 25% to 30%. The sample here was peripheral blood mononuclear cells, taken before stem cell transplant. The receptors were sampled from an older woman with acute myeloid leukemia. Some clones in this sample may be carry-over from other donors' samples. CDR3s include the opening cysteine and the closing phenylalanine or tryptophan. Fields, in order: J gene, clone size, D gene, V gene, CDR3 DNA, CDR3 protein. A D gene is named only where the DNA matches it firmly. Size values are once, few and many counts, or a class for expanded clones, and some rows have none.

TRBJ2-1	NA	NA	TRBV4-1	TGCGCCAGCAGCCAGGTTTATGGAACAGCGATTAATGAGCAGTTCTTC	CASSQVYGTAINEQFF
TRBJ1-1	NA	TRBD1	TRBV7-2	TGTGCCAGCAGCTCACAGACAGGGACGAACACTGAAGCTTTCTTT	CASSSQTGTNTEAFF
TRBJ2-1	few	NA	TRBV7-3	TGTGCCAGCAGCTTAAGTGATGAGCAGTTCTTC	CASSLSDEQFF
TRBJ2-7	NA	TRBD2	TRBV10-3	TGTGCCATCAGTCCTTTAGCGGGAGGGAGCTACGAGCAGTACTTC	CAISPLAGGSYEQYF
TRBJ1-1	NA	NA	TRBV19	TGTGCCAGTAGTATCAGCGTGAACACTGAAGCTTTCTTT	CASSISVNTEAFF
TRBJ2-2	NA	TRBD1	TRBV19	TGTGCCAGGGAGATACAACGGGACAGGGGAGACACCGGGGAGCTGTTTTTT	CAREIQRDRGDTGELFF
TRBJ2-1	NA	TRBD2	TRBV27	TGTGCCAGCAGTTTTGGGACTAGCGGGAGGAATGAGCAGTTCTTC	CASSFGTSGRNEQFF
TRBJ2-1	NA	TRBD2	TRBV25-1	TGTGCCAGCACCCCTGCTCTAGCGGTCGTTAATGAGCAGTTCTTC	CASTPALAVVNEQFF
TRBJ2-5	once	NA	TRBV5-1	TGCGCCAGCAGCTTTGGGGACGTCCGCGGGGAGACCCAGTACTTC	CASSFGDVRGETQYF
TRBJ1-5	NA	NA	TRBV6-1	TGTGCCAGCAGTGAAACAGGGTTGGGCAATCAGCCCCAGCATTTT	CASSETGLGNQPQHF
TRBJ2-1	once	TRBD2	TRBV14	TGTGCCAGCAGCCGGATAGCGGGAGGCAATGAGCAGTTCTTC	CASSRIAGGNEQFF
TRBJ2-3	NA	TRBD1	TRBV30	TGTGCCTGGACCAAGACAGGGGGTGGAGATACGCAGTATTTT	CAWTKTGGGDTQYF
TRBJ2-7	NA	NA	TRBV6-6	TGTGCCAGCAGTCGTGCCCCCCCGGACTACGAGCAGTACTTC	CASSRAPPDYEQYF
TRBJ2-2	NA	NA	TRBV5-1	TGCGCCAGCAGCTTGGCCAGGACCAACACCGGGGAGCTGTTTTTT	CASSLARTNTGELFF
TRBJ2-1	NA	NA	TRBV11-1	TGTGCCAGCAGCTTACCAGGGTTCGGGGGTCGAAATGAGCAGTTCTTC	CASSLPGFGGRNEQFF
TRBJ2-3	NA	NA	TRBV9	TGTGCCAGCAGCGTAGGTCGGGGATATGCAACAAATACGCAGTATTTT	CASSVGRGYATNTQYF
TRBJ2-1	NA	NA	TRBV7-6	TGTGCCAGCAGCTCGCGGGACTCCTACAATGAGCAGTTCTTC	CASSSRDSYNEQFF
TRBJ2-7	once	NA	TRBV6-5	TGTGCCAGCAGTGGATCCTACGAGCAGTACTTC	CASSGSYEQYF
TRBJ1-3	few	NA	TRBV30	TGTGCCTGGAGGGCCCAGGGGCGCCTAAACACCATATATTTT	CAWRAQGRLNTIYF
TRBJ1-1	NA	NA	TRBV6-5	TGTGCCAGCTTATTGAACACTGAAGCTTTCTTT	CASLLNTEAFF
TRBJ1-2	NA	TRBD1	TRBV5-4	TGTGCCAGCAGCTGGACAGGCGCCTATGGCTACACCTTC	CASSWTGAYGYTF
TRBJ1-5	NA	NA	TRBV27	TGTGCCACCTCCGACCTTTATAGCAATCAGCCCCAGCATTTT	CATSDLYSNQPQHF
TRBJ1-1	few	NA	TRBV4-3	TGCGCCAGCAGCCAAGATAGCAGGAACACTGAAGCTTTCTTT	CASSQDSRNTEAFF
TRBJ1-2	NA	NA	TRBV19	TGTGCCAGTAGCCTGGGGGGGAACTATGGCTACACCTTC	CASSLGGNYGYTF
TRBJ2-2	NA	NA	TRBV13	TGTGCCAGCAGCTTAGGTTCGCTGGGGAACACCGGGGAGCTGTTTTTT	CASSLGSLGNTGELFF
TRBJ2-5	NA	TRBD2	TRBV29-1	TGCAGCGCGGGGACTAGCGGGAGCTGGCAAGAGACCCAGTACTTC	CSAGTSGSWQETQYF
TRBJ2-2	NA	NA	TRBV19	TGTGCCAGTGCGGGACAGAACACCGGGGAGCTGTTTTTT	CASAGQNTGELFF